This T cell receptor beta chain comes out of a study of T cells in Graves' hyperthyroidism and ophthalmopathy. Study in general: Before treatment of any kind, peripheral blood was taken at initial diagnosis. Study observations and caveats: Blood held most thyroid clonotypes expanded above 0.001 frequency.

The diagnoses drew upon clinical symptoms, serum thyroxine and TRAb, thyroid ultrasound and orbital computed tomography. The CDR3 totals 13 residues. V lost 4 bases and J 4 bases, leaving 12 bases between the germline ends. CDR1 and CDR2 from the germline V gene are DFQATT and SNEGSKA (reference sequence). This clonotype was detected ten times or more. Its antigen is as yet unknown. RNA transcripts gave rise to amplified TCR beta CDR3 regions. TCR CDR3 underwent first-round RT-PCR with the HTBI primer set. TCRdb reprocessed the multiplex PCR reads with MiXCR, giving one entry per CDR3 protein. The table records about 600,000 distinct CDR3 sequences, about 14% of them present only once.

V gene TRBV20-1 combines with J gene TRBJ2-3; D perhaps matches TRBD2 (6 bases). The receptor was isolated from a woman aged 45-65 years with Graves' ophthalmopathy. Sequenced input: blood. The CDR3 sequence: CSATAEGPDTQYF. The DNA of the CDR3 is TGCAGTGCTACAGCGGAGGGCCCAGATACGCAGTATTTT.